Below, 2 T cell receptor beta chains from the same sample are listed, as sequenced in a study of breast tumors, draining lymph nodes, adjacent tissues. TCRdb itself ran the multiplex PCR reads through MiXCR, one entry per CDR3 protein. The sample consists of roughly 220,000 distinct CDR3 sequences, under 40% of them appearing once. Axillary draining lymph nodes of breast cancer patients supplied the node samples. The material sequenced was axillary lymph node tissue. The receptors shown here come from a female donor with breast cancer. Some clones in this sample may be carry-over from other donors' samples.

This clonotype was detected many times. The chain uses TRBV7-2 and TRBJ1-5; the D is unclear. V shed 6 bases and J shed 1 base, with 10 bases lying between them. This CDR3 is built from 14 residues. Germline V lookup: CDR1 SGHTA, CDR2 FQGNSA. DNA for the CDR3: TGTGCCAGCAGGCAATCAGAGAGCAATCAGCCCCAGCATTTT. Protein: CASRQSESNQPQHF.

There are many counts of this clonotype. CDR3 amino acids: CASRGFTGELFF. In nucleotides, the CDR3 is TGCGCCAGCAGGGGGTTCACCGGGGAGCTGTTTTTT. V is TRBV5-1 and J is TRBJ2-2; the D is unclear. Trimming cost V 5 bases and J 4 bases, with 6 bases left between them. This CDR3 contains 12 residues. Germline CDR1 is SGHRS and CDR2 is YFSETQ. Full variable domain (rest looked up from reference TRBV5-1 and TRBJ2-2): KAGVTQTPRYLIKTRGQQVTLSCSPISGHRSVSWYQQTPGQGLQFLFEYFSETQRNKGNFPGRFSGRQFSNSRSEMNVSTLELGDSALYLCASRGFTGELFFGEGSRLTVL.